The 18 T cell receptor beta chains reported below all come from one sample, sequenced in a study of shared clonotypes between healthy human individuals. CD45RO-negative, CCR7-selected cells formed the naive CD8 fraction, which excluded terminally differentiated effector memory CD45RA+ cells. Using immunoSEQ multiplex PCR, the repertoire was profiled, and TCRdb retains in-frame clones only, with some absent. There are roughly 2.1 million clones in the sample; about 93% occur only once, and 1.5% to 2% lies in the top ten. The sample taken for sequencing was naive CD8+ T cells from PBMCs. The receptor set was obtained from a man between 18 and 35 years old in good health. Some clones in this sample may be carry-over from other donors' samples.

This chain joins TRBV7-9 and TRBJ1-2, with D maybe TRBD1 (5 bases). Trimming shortened V by 5 bases and J by 3 bases, and 10 bases separated the two germline ends. Germline V CDR1 and CDR2: SEHNR, FQNEAQ (reference sequence). The CDR3 runs to 13 residues. The CDR3 DNA follows: TGTGCCAGCAGCCGGGACGTAGACTATGGCTACACCTTC. It codes for CASSRDVDYGYTF. Based on the CDR3 plus reference TRBV7-9 and TRBJ1-2, the full variable domain is DTGVSQNPRHKITKRGQNVTFRCDPISEHNRLYWYRQTLGQGPEFLTYFQNEAQLEKSRLLSDRFSAERPKGSFSTLEIQRTEQGDSAMYLCASSRDVDYGYTFGSGTRLTVV.

The genes are TRBV28 and TRBJ2-1, with TRBD1 matching over 7 bases. CDR3 size: 18 residues. Trimming at V came to 4 bases and at J to 1 base, leaving 13 bases not matched to a gene. The germline V gene has CDR1 MDHEN and CDR2 SYDVKM. The DNA of the CDR3 is TGTGCCAGCAGTTCCTACTATCTAACAGGGGTTTCCTACAATGAGCAGTTCTTC. Its translation is CASSSYYLTGVSYNEQFF.

Details on this clone: One end of the junction does not line up with germline, which may come from a read error. This chain links TRBV5-8 with TRBJ2-5; D is ambiguous. The germline V gene has CDR1 SGHTS and CDR2 YDEGEE. The CDR3 covers 12 residues. CDR3 loop: CASSLHQETQYF. The DNA for the CDR3 is TGTGCCAGCAGCCTTCACCAGGAGACCCAGTACTTC. Complete variable domain (other parts from reference TRBV5-8 and TRBJ2-5): EAGVTQSPTHLIKTRGQQATLRCSPISGHTSVYWYQQALGLGLQFLLWYDEGEERNRGNFPPRFSGRQFPNYSSELNVNALELEDSALYLCASSLHQETQYFGPGTRLLVL.

This chain joins TRBV28 and TRBJ2-2; TRBD1 might be the D (6 bases). The CDR3 sequence is 16 residues long. Germline CDR1 is MDHEN and CDR2 is SYDVKM. The V and J ends lost 6 bases and 2 bases respectively, with 16 bases between them. The CDR3 DNA reads TGTGCCAGCAGCCCTGTTGGGGGCGGTAACACCGGGGAGCTGTTTTTT. Protein sequence: CASSPVGGGNTGELFF.

This chain connects TRBV30 to TRBJ2-7, with TRBD2 matching over 7 bases. Germline values: CDR1 GTSNPN, CDR2 SVGIG (reference sequence). This CDR3 is 15 amino acids long. The trim removed 2 bases at V and 0 bases at J, leaving 7 bases unmatched. CDR3 protein: CAWSFGGGPSYEQYF. DNA of the CDR3: TGTGCCTGGAGTTTCGGCGGGGGACCCTCCTACGAGCAGTACTTC.

The chain combines TRBV7-8 with TRBJ2-7; D unclear. V lost 5 bases and J lost 0, with 8 bases in between. This CDR3 spans 13 amino acids. Germline V gives CDR1 SGHVS, CDR2 FQNEAQ. CDR3 DNA: TGTGCCAGCAGCCCTCAGAGCTCCTACGAGCAGTACTTC. It is translated as CASSPQSSYEQYF.

The chain links TRBV4-3 to TRBJ2-7; 8 nucleotides agree with TRBD2. Germline CDR1 and CDR2: LGHNA and YSLEER. The CDR3 is made up of 16 amino acids. The ends lost 0 bases at V and 3 bases at J; junction bases unmatched: 7. Here the CDR3 DNA reads TGCGCCAGCAGCCAAGATCGAGTAGCGGGGTTCTACGAGCAGTACTTC. It translates to CASSQDRVAGFYEQYF.

The chain is built from TRBV27 and TRBJ2-1; 7 nucleotides align to TRBD1. The ends lost 10 bases at V and 0 bases at J; junction bases unmatched: 6. Germline values: CDR1 MNHEY, CDR2 SMNVEV (reference sequence). The CDR3 is made up of 14 amino acids. For the CDR3, the DNA is TGTGCCACCTGGAGGACAGGCTCCTACAATGAGCAGTTCTTC. Its protein product is CATWRTGSYNEQFF.

The J gene is TRBJ2-7, the V gene TRBV4-1; 7 nucleotides line up with TRBD2. The length of the CDR3 is 14 residues. V shed 1 base and J 7 bases; nucleotides not matched to a gene: 7. Germline V gene data show CDR1 as MGHRA and CDR2 as YSYEKL. Here the CDR3 reads CASSQVSGAGEQYF. CDR3 coding DNA: TGCGCCAGCAGCCAAGTGTCGGGAGCGGGAGAGCAGTACTTC.

This rearrangement joins TRBV5-5 to TRBJ2-7; D unclear. This CDR3 is 17 amino acids long. The ends were cut back, 1 base at V and 2 bases at J, with 19 bases in the middle. The germline CDR1 and CDR2 sequences are SGHKS and YYEKEE (reference sequence). CDR3 nucleotide sequence: TGTGCCAGCAGCTTGATGCCATTTATAACCCTGACCTACGAGCAGTACTTC. This encodes CASSLMPFITLTYEQYF.

The chain employs TRBV9 and TRBJ1-2, with 9 bases lining up with TRBD1. V dropped 3 bases and J dropped 8; count of bases not matched to a gene: 11. The CDR3 spans 15 residues. The germline V gene encodes CDR1 SGDLS and CDR2 YYNGEE. In DNA, the CDR3 is TGTGCCAGCAGCGGACTACAGGGGGCAACTAACGGCTACACCTTC. It encodes CASSGLQGATNGYTF.

J is TRBJ2-1 and V is TRBV7-8, with TRBD2 matching over 12 bases. The CDR3 loop spans 21 amino acids. Germline V gene lookup returns CDR1 SGHVS and CDR2 FQNEAQ. V gave up 2 bases and J gave up 4 bases; unmatched junction bases: 18. This chain's CDR3 is CASSLNLNLAGGPSFYNEQFF. The CDR3 nucleotides are TGTGCCAGCAGCTTAAACCTTAACCTAGCGGGAGGGCCCTCGTTTTACAATGAGCAGTTCTTC.

This chain joins TRBV5-4 and TRBJ1-2, with a tentative D call TRBD1 (5 bases). The CDR3 sequence is 14 residues long. Trimming took off 2 bases at V and 8 bases at J, with 16 bases between the two ends. Germline loops: CDR1 SGHNT, CDR2 YYREEE (reference sequence). The CDR3 bases are TGTGCCAGCAGCTTTGGGGGGGTTCAGGAGGGCTACACCTTC. It is translated as CASSFGGVQEGYTF.

With regard to this clone: The sample carries other DNA sequences with the same CDR3. The CDR3 region has the DNA TGTGCCAGCAGTACAACAGGATACAATGAGCAGTTCTTC. This sequence encodes CASSTTGYNEQFF. The chain recombines TRBV27 with TRBJ2-1; weak D call: TRBD1 (5 bases). The germline gives CDR1 MNHEY, CDR2 SMNVEV (reference sequence). CDR3 length: 13 residues. V was shortened by 5 bases and J by 4 bases, with 9 bases between the two germline ends.

The chain employs TRBV28 and TRBJ1-2, with a possible D match to TRBD1 (6 bases). This CDR3 spans 12 amino acids. V was trimmed by 10 bases and J by 8 bases, leaving 17 bases between them. Looked up from germline, CDR1 is MDHEN and CDR2 is SYDVKM. The CDR3 loop reads CAIYRVSSGYTF. The CDR3 nucleotides read TGTGCCATCTACAGGGTGTCAAGCGGCTACACCTTC.

CDR3 residues: CASSLKSLGIKNIQYF. The CDR3 DNA reads TGCGCCAGCAGCTTGAAGAGTTTGGGGATCAAAAACATTCAGTACTTC. This sequence joins TRBV5-1 and TRBJ2-4; D is unclear. Per germline, CDR1 SGHRS and CDR2 YFSETQ. Trimming took off 1 base at V and 3 bases at J, with 14 bases between the two ends. The CDR3 sequence is 16 residues long. The whole variable domain, remainder taken from reference TRBV5-1 and TRBJ2-4, is KAGVTQTPRYLIKTRGQQVTLSCSPISGHRSVSWYQQTPGQGLQFLFEYFSETQRNKGNFPGRFSGRQFSNSRSEMNVSTLELGDSALYLCASSLKSLGIKNIQYFGAGTRLSVL.

The chain employs TRBV7-9 and TRBJ2-1, with 14 nucleotides matching TRBD2. V was pared by 4 bases and J by 4 bases, with 6 bases of the junction left unmatched. Germline CDR1 and CDR2: SEHNR and FQNEAQ (reference sequence). The CDR3 runs to 17 residues. The CDR3 DNA is TGTGCCAGCAGCTCGAGACTAGCGGGAGGGGGTTACAATGAGCAGTTCTTC. Protein sequence: CASSSRLAGGGYNEQFF.

The chain joins TRBV9 to TRBJ2-3; D is unclear. The CDR3 spans 14 residues. V was clipped by 0 bases and J by 2 bases, with 7 bases between them. Germline V lookup: CDR1 SGDLS, CDR2 YYNGEE. CDR3 amino acids: CASSVDFSTDTQYF. CDR3 coding DNA: TGTGCCAGCAGCGTAGATTTCTCCACAGATACGCAGTATTTT.